Sequencing of this TCR beta chain was carried out in a study of T cells in Graves' hyperthyroidism and ophthalmopathy. As concerns this clonotype: Its antigen is undetermined.

Patients were aged 18 to 65, had disease duration under 2 months, and had newly diagnosed hyperthyroidism. The PBMCs studied were ones that came from roughly 9.1 ml fresh peripheral blood. Amplification of TCR beta CDR3 regions was performed using RNA transcripts as template. A set of HTBI primers served as the primers for a first-round RT-PCR of the TCR CDR3. TCRdb re-called the multiplex PCR reads through MiXCR, storing one row per CDR3 protein. The sample lists roughly 840,000 distinct CDR3 sequences; around 38% were seen once. CDR1 is SQVTM and CDR2 is ANQGSEA in the germline V gene. Deletions cut 4 bases from V and 7 bases from J, with 14 bases between. CDR3 size: 12 residues. Notes on the study in general: Blood also held most thyroid clonotypes expanded beyond 0.001.

Sample: blood. The clonotype was recovered from a man between 18 and 29 years old with Graves' hyperthyroidism. The rearrangement uses TRBV29-1 and TRBJ2-7; TRBD1 is a possible D gene (6 bases). CDR3 sequence: CSVASGVKEQYF. The CDR3 region has the DNA TGCAGCGTTGCTTCAGGGGTGAAAGAGCAGTACTTC.